The 26 T cell receptor beta chains in this list originate from one sample, sequenced in a study of blood T cell repertoires in COVID-19. The table came from immunoSEQ multiplex PCR; TCRdb's copy has only in-frame clones and leaves some out. Altogether roughly 210,000 clones are present, about nine tenths being singletons, with the ten largest covering approximately 7.2%. Input material: PBMCs or T cells enriched from blood (not recorded which). The receptors here all came from a man younger than 45 in a cohort exposed to, infected with or recovered from COVID-19 (not recorded which).

The rearrangement joins TRBV11-1 to TRBJ2-2, with TRBD1 as a possible D gene (6 bases). Per the germline V gene, CDR1 is SGHAT and CDR2 is FQDESV (reference sequence). Trimming shortened V by 7 bases and J by 0 bases, and 15 bases separated the two germline ends. The CDR3 loop spans 16 amino acids. CDR3 in DNA: TGTGCCAGCACCCTGGGTGGGGGCGCGAACACCGGGGAGCTGTTTTTT. It is translated as CASTLGGGANTGELFF.

This rearrangement joins TRBV28 to TRBJ2-7; possibly TRBD2 for D (5 bases). CDR3 size: 15 residues. Looked up from germline, CDR1 is MDHEN and CDR2 is SYDVKM. Trimming took 6 bases from V and 6 from J, leaving 21 bases between them. DNA of the CDR3: TGTGCCAGCAGCCAAACCAGGACTGAAGTTAGCGAGCAGTACTTC. This encodes CASSQTRTEVSEQYF.

This CDR3 is CASDLGLPADEQFF. Here the CDR3 DNA reads TGTGCCAGCGATTTGGGACTCCCAGCGGATGAGCAGTTCTTC. The chain couples TRBV2 to TRBJ2-1, with D possibly matching TRBD2 (6 bases). Per germline, CDR1 SNHLY and CDR2 FYNNEI. The V end lost 8 bases, the J end lost 8 bases, and 19 bases lay between the germline ends. CDR3 length equals 14 residues.

The chain links TRBV6-2 or TRBV6-3 to TRBJ2-7; 11 bases match TRBD2. CDR3 size: 18 residues. V trimming: 2 bases; J trimming: 1 base; junction bases outside the gene matches: 10. The V gene's germline CDR1 is MNHEY and CDR2 SVGEGT. CDR3 DNA sequence: TGTGCCAGCAGTTACCTTCCGGGACTAGCGGTACTATCCTACGAGCAGTACTTC. This translates into CASSYLPGLAVLSYEQYF.

The chain has TRBV27 and TRBJ2-5, with 9 bases that match TRBD2. J lost 4 bases, V lost 5 bases, and 8 bases had no gene match. This CDR3 is built from 15 residues. Per germline, CDR1 MNHEY and CDR2 SMNVEV (reference sequence). In nucleotides, the CDR3 is TGTGCCAGCAGTCCCGGGACTAGCCGGGCAGAGACCCAGTACTTC. Protein product: CASSPGTSRAETQYF.

V and J are TRBV7-8 and TRBJ1-5, with 10 bases fitting TRBD1. This CDR3 has 16 residues. Looked up from germline, CDR1 is SGHVS and CDR2 is FQNEAQ. J gave up 3 bases and V 5 bases, and 7 bases lay outside the gene matches. The CDR3 DNA reads as TGTGCCAGCAGCCCTAGGACAGGGGGGTCCAATCAGCCCCAGCATTTT. Its translation is CASSPRTGGSNQPQHF.

This chain links TRBV10-3 with TRBJ2-7; a weak D match, TRBD1 (6 bases). CDR3 length: 13 amino acids. Deletions cut 1 base from V and 6 bases from J, with 10 bases between. Germline values: CDR1 ENHRY, CDR2 SYGVKD. CDR3 nucleotide sequence: TGTGCCATCAGTGAGTTCGAAGGGGGCGAGCAGTACTTC. Its protein product is CAISEFEGGEQYF.

This rearrangement joins TRBV27 to TRBJ2-4; D is uncertain. The CDR3 runs to 11 residues. Deletions cut 3 bases from V and 13 bases from J, with 10 bases between. Germline values: CDR1 MNHEY, CDR2 SMNVEV (reference sequence). In DNA form, the CDR3 reads TGTGCCAGCAGTTTTGGGCTTCAACAGTACTTC. It encodes CASSFGLQQYF.

The CDR3 region is CASSVGLPKNIQYF. Written as DNA, the CDR3 is TGTGCCAGCAGTGTGGGGCTACCCAAAAACATTCAGTACTTC. The chain joins TRBV27 to TRBJ2-4, with D tentatively TRBD1 (5 bases). CDR3 length equals 14 residues. CDR1 MNHEY and CDR2 SMNVEV come from the germline V gene (reference sequence). V lost 5 bases and J 2 bases, leaving 10 bases between the germline ends.

This clone was counted once. This chain connects TRBV7-2 to TRBJ2-1, with D uncertain. Trimming took off 2 bases at V and 8 bases at J, with 7 bases between the two ends. CDR3 length equals 12 residues. Germline CDR1 reads SGHTA; CDR2 reads FQGNSA. CDR3 sequence reads: CASSLYIHEQFF. The CDR3 DNA is TGTGCCAGCAGCTTATACATACATGAGCAGTTCTTC.

The rearrangement links TRBV27 to TRBJ2-1; 7 bases agree with TRBD2. The CDR3 sequence is 14 residues long. V lost 5 bases to trimming and J lost 8 bases; unmatched junction nucleotides: 9. Germline assignment: CDR1 MNHEY and CDR2 SMNVEV (reference sequence). The chain's CDR3 is CASSALTSIDEQFF. The DNA of the CDR3 is TGTGCCAGCAGTGCCCTGACTAGCATCGATGAGCAGTTCTTC.

This clone was seen more than once but under ten times. The rearrangement uses TRBV6-2 or TRBV6-3 and TRBJ1-2; 8 positions agree with TRBD1. The CDR3 runs 15 residues. V trimming: 2 bases; J trimming: 7 bases; junction bases outside the gene matches: 9. Germline lookup yields CDR1 MNHEY and CDR2 SVGEGT. CDR3 sequence reads: CASSYPGQVGSGYTF. CDR3 nucleotide sequence: TGTGCCAGCAGTTACCCGGGACAGGTGGGAAGTGGCTACACCTTC.

This chain links TRBV27 with TRBJ2-7; D not resolved. This CDR3 is built from 14 residues. In germline, CDR1 is MNHEY, CDR2 SMNVEV (reference sequence). The V end lost 2 bases, the J end lost 6 bases, and 14 bases lay between the germline ends. CDR3 sequence reads: CASSLGLEGAEQYF. The CDR3 DNA reads as TGTGCCAGCAGTTTAGGCCTGGAAGGAGCCGAGCAGTACTTC.

A few counts support this clone. This chain joins TRBV9 and TRBJ1-1; D uncertain. This CDR3 spans 14 amino acids. Trimming removed 3 bases at V and 2 bases at J, with 11 bases between. Germline V gives CDR1 SGDLS, CDR2 YYNGEE. CDR3 in amino acids: CASSAEGINTEAFF. The CDR3 DNA reads TGTGCCAGCAGCGCGGAGGGAATCAACACTGAAGCTTTCTTT.

The chain employs TRBV4-1 and TRBJ2-2; 10 nucleotides line up with TRBD2. The V segment lost 0 bases and the J segment 0 bases; nucleotides outside the gene matches: 1. Germline assignment: CDR1 MGHRA and CDR2 YSYEKL. This CDR3 is built from 17 residues. This CDR3 is CASSQDTSGANTGELFF. CDR3 in DNA: TGCGCCAGCAGCCAAGATACTAGCGGGGCGAACACCGGGGAGCTGTTTTTT.

This chain links TRBV9 with TRBJ1-4; 11 bases agree with TRBD1. Germline CDR1 is SGDLS and CDR2 is YYNGEE. This CDR3 has 15 residues. After removal of 1 base from V and 13 bases from J, the junction contained 9 bases not matched to a gene. The DNA of the CDR3 is TGTGCCAGCAGCGTAACTGGGACAGGGGGAAATAGACTGTTTTTT. As protein: CASSVTGTGGNRLFF.

The CDR3 loop is CASSHTSGSQETQYF. The CDR3 nucleotides are TGTGCCAGCAGTCATACTAGCGGTTCCCAAGAGACCCAGTACTTC. V usage is TRBV28 and J usage is TRBJ2-5; the match to TRBD2 covers 8 bases. With 5 bases clipped from V and 1 base from J, the junction kept 6 bases outside the gene matches. CDR1 is MDHEN, CDR2 SYDVKM, per germline. There are 15 residues in the CDR3.

The chain has TRBV7-9 and TRBJ1-1, with D uncertain. Trimming left V 1 base short and J 1 base short, with 16 bases between. CDR3 length: 17 residues. Germline V gene lookup returns CDR1 SEHNR and CDR2 FQNEAQ (reference sequence). CDR3 sequence: CASSLVAGGLKNTEAFF. DNA for the CDR3: TGTGCCAGCAGCTTAGTAGCAGGCGGACTTAAGAACACTGAAGCTTTCTTT. Full variable domain (remainder filled in from reference TRBV7-9 and TRBJ1-1): DTGVSQNPRHKITKRGQNVTFRCDPISEHNRLYWYRQTLGQGPEFLTYFQNEAQLEKSRLLSDRFSAERPKGSFSTLEIQRTEQGDSAMYLCASSLVAGGLKNTEAFFGQGTRLTVV.

The V call is TRBV15, the J call TRBJ2-5; tentatively, D is TRBD2 (5 bases). The V gene lost 0 bases and the J gene lost 3 bases, with 8 bases spanning the gap. This CDR3 region has 14 residues. Germline CDR1 and CDR2: LNHNV and YYDKDF (reference sequence). The DNA of the CDR3 is TGTGCCACCAGCAGAGAAATGGGAGAAGAGACCCAGTACTTC. Translating it yields CATSREMGEETQYF.

The J gene is TRBJ2-3, the V gene TRBV9; tentative D call: TRBD1 (6 bases). Looked up from germline, CDR1 is SGDLS and CDR2 is YYNGEE. With 3 bases removed from V and 0 bases from J, the gap between germline ends came to 17 bases. The CDR3 covers 17 residues. In nucleotides, the CDR3 is TGTGCCAGCAGCGCACGAACAGGGCAAGCTAGCACAGATACGCAGTATTTT. Its translation is CASSARTGQASTDTQYF.

The J gene is TRBJ1-6, the V gene TRBV7-9, with TRBD1 matching 9 bases. Trimming removed 2 bases from V and 7 bases from J; junction bases left unmatched: 3. CDR3 length: 15 residues. In germline, CDR1 is SEHNR, CDR2 FQNEAQ (reference sequence). The CDR3 DNA reads as TGTGCCAGCAGCTTATCGGGACAGGGCAATTCACCCCTCCACTTT. Translating it yields CASSLSGQGNSPLHF.

The chain uses TRBV5-6 and TRBJ1-2; D gene uncertain. Germline assignment: CDR1 SGHDT and CDR2 YYEEEE. The CDR3 contains 14 residues. V lost 0 bases and J 4 bases, leaving 10 bases between the germline ends. The CDR3 coding sequence is TGTGCCAGCAGCTTGGACGGACGGGGCTATGGCTACACCTTC. Amino acids: CASSLDGRGYGYTF.

The V gene is TRBV19, the J gene TRBJ1-4, with 7 bases fitting TRBD1. The length of the CDR3 is 17 residues. The V gene's germline CDR1 is LNHDA and CDR2 SQIVND (reference sequence). V was clipped by 4 bases and J by 4 bases; unmatched bases: 12. CDR3 in DNA: TGTGCCAGTAGTAAACCCAACGCGGGACAGCTTAATGAAAAACTGTTTTTT. This sequence encodes CASSKPNAGQLNEKLFF.

The chain uses TRBV9 and TRBJ2-3, with TRBD2 identical over 13 bases. CDR3 size: 21 residues. Germline V lookup: CDR1 SGDLS, CDR2 YYNGEE. The V gene end was trimmed by 5 bases and the J gene end by 1 base; junction bases not matched to a gene: 19. CDR3 sequence: CASSDAPGLAGPSLGTDTQYF. Here the CDR3 DNA reads TGTGCCAGCAGTGACGCACCGGGACTAGCGGGACCTAGCCTTGGCACAGATACGCAGTATTTT. The whole variable domain, remainder taken from reference TRBV9 and TRBJ2-3, is DSGVTQTPKHLITATGQRVTLRCSPRSGDLSVYWYQQSLDQGLQFLIQYYNGEERAKGNILERFSAQQFPDLHSELNLSSLELGDSALYFCASSDAPGLAGPSLGTDTQYFGPGTRLTVL.

The chain couples TRBV5-1 to TRBJ2-7, with a weak D call TRBD2 (5 bases). V was pared by 4 bases and J by 3 bases, with 17 bases between. This CDR3 contains 15 residues. CDR1 is SGHRS, CDR2 YFSETQ, per germline. Written as DNA, the CDR3 is TGCGCCAGCAGCGTCAGTCGGGGTGTAAACTACGAGCAGTACTTC. This encodes CASSVSRGVNYEQYF.

The CDR3 nucleotides are TGTGCCATCAGTGAGTCGACTAGCGGGATGTACAATGAGCAGTTCTTC. This codes for CAISESTSGMYNEQFF. The chain recombines TRBV10-3 with TRBJ2-1; TRBD2 matches 11 bases. The ends lost 0 bases at V and 4 bases at J; junction bases unmatched: 2. This CDR3 is built from 16 residues. Per the germline V gene, CDR1 is ENHRY and CDR2 is SYGVKD.